This T cell receptor beta chain was captured by sequencing in a study of T cell responses to AZD1222 COVID-19 vaccine. The method was immunoSEQ multiplex PCR; TCRdb's version includes in-frame clones alone and lacks a portion of them. This table has about 120,000 clones, about nine tenths appearing once. Germline CDR1 reads SGHRS; CDR2 reads YFSETQ. The CDR3 totals 15 residues. The V segment lost 5 bases and the J segment 1 base; nucleotides outside the gene matches: 7. This material consisted of peripheral blood, taken on day 0 of AZD1222 vaccination. The TCR sequence derives from an adult in good health. The V call is TRBV5-1, the J call TRBJ1-1; the match to TRBD1 covers 8 bases. Here the CDR3 DNA reads TGCGCCAGCAGGGTCTCGGGACAGGCGAACACTGAAGCTTTCTTT. It specifies CASRVSGQANTEAFF.